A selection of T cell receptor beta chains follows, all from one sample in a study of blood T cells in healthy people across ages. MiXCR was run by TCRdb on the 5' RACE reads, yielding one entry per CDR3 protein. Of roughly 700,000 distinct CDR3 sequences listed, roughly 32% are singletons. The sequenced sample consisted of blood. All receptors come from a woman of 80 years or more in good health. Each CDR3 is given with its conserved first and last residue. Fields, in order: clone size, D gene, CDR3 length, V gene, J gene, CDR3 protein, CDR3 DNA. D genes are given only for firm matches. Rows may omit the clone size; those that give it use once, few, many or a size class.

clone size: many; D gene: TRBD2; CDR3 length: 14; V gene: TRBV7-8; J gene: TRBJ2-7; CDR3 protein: CASSYSGGQNEQYF; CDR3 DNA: TGTGCCAGCAGCTATAGCGGGGGCCAGAACGAGCAGTACTTC
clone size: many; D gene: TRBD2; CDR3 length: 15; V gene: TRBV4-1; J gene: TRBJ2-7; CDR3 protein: CASSQALAGRYEQYF; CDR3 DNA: TGCGCCAGCAGCCAAGCTCTAGCGGGGCGGTACGAGCAGTACTTC
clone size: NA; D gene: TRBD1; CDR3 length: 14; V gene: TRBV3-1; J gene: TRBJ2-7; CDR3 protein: CASSLGTGGNEQYF; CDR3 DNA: TGTGCCAGCAGTTTGGGGACAGGGGGAAACGAGCAGTACTTC
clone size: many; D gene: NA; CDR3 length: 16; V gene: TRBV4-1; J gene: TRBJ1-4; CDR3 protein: CASSHLSDRRGEKLFF; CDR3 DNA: TGCGCCAGCAGCCATCTCTCCGACCGGCGGGGTGAAAAACTGTTTTTT
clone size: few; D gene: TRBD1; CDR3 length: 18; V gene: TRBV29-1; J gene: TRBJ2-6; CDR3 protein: CSARVGQGVGTGANVLTF; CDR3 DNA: TGCAGCGCCAGAGTAGGACAGGGGGTTGGTACTGGGGCCAACGTCCTGACTTTC
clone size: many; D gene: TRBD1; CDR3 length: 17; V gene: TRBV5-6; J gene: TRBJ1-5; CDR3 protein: CASSIRQGTFGNQPQHF; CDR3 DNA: TGTGCCAGCAGCATCCGACAGGGAACCTTTGGCAATCAGCCCCAGCATTTT
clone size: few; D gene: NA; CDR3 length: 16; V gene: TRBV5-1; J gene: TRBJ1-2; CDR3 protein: CASSFDSLNPPYGYTF; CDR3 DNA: TGCGCCAGCAGCTTCGACAGCCTCAACCCTCCTTATGGCTACACCTTC
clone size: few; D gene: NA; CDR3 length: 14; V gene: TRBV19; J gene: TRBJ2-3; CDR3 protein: CASSILARTDTQYF; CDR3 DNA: TGTGCCAGTAGTATTCTGGCTCGAACAGATACGCAGTATTTT
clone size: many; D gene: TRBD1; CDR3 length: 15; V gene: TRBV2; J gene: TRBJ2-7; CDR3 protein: CASSLRQGQAYEQYF; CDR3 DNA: TGTGCCAGCAGTCTTCGACAGGGTCAAGCCTACGAGCAGTACTTC
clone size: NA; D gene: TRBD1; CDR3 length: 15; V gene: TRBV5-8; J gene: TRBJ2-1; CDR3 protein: CASSTGQGLREEQFF; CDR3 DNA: TGTGCCAGCAGCACGGGACAGGGTCTGCGAGAGGAGCAGTTCTTC
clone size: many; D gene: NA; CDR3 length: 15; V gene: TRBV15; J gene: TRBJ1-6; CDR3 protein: CATRGGHRTNSPLHF; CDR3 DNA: TGTGCCACCAGAGGCGGACACAGGACAAATTCACCCCTCCACTTT
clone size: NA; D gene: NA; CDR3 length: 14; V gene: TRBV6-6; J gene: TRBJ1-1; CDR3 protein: CASSSWTANTEAFF; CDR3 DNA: TGTGCCAGCAGTTCTTGGACGGCGAACACTGAAGCTTTCTTT
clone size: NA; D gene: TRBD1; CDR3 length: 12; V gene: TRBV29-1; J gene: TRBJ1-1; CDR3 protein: CSAGQGLAEAFF; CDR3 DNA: TGCAGCGCCGGACAGGGTCTCGCTGAAGCTTTCTTT
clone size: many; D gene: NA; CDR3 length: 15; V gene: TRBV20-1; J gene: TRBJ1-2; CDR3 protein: CSASSVANRAYGYTF; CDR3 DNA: TGCAGTGCTAGCTCTGTCGCGAACAGGGCTTATGGCTACACCTTC
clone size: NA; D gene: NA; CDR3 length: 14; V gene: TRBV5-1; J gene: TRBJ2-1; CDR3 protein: CASSLENSYNEQFF; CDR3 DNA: TGCGCCAGCAGCTTGGAAAATTCATACAATGAGCAGTTCTTC
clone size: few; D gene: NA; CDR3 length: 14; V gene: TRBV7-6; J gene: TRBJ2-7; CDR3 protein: CTSSLAARSYEQYF; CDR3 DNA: TGTACCAGCAGCTTAGCCGCCAGGAGCTACGAGCAGTACTTC
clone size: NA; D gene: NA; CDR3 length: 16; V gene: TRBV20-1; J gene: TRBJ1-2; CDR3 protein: CSARPTRTEANYGYTF; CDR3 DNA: TGCAGTGCTAGACCAACCCGGACAGAGGCTAACTATGGCTACACCTTC
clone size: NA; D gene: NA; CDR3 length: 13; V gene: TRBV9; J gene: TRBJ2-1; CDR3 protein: CASSAQLGSEQFF; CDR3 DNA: TGTGCCAGCAGCGCGCAGCTGGGGAGTGAGCAGTTCTTC
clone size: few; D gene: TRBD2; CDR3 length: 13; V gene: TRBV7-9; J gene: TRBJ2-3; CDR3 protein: CASSPGLAGTQYF; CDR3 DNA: TGTGCCAGCAGCCCTGGACTAGCGGGTACGCAGTATTTT
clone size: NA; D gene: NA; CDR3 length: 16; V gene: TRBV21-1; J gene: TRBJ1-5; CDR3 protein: CASSRGRGARHQPQHF; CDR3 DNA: TGTGCCAGCAGCAGGGGGCGGGGGGCGAGGCATCAGCCCCAGCATTTT
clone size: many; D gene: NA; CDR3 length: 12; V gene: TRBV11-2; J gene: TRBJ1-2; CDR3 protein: CASRAGRNGYTF; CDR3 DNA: TGTGCCAGCAGGGCGGGGAGAAATGGCTACACCTTC
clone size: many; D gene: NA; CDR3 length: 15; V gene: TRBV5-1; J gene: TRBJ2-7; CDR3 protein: CASSLEKPGQGEQYF; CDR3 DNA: TGCGCCAGCAGCCTCGAAAAGCCGGGGCAGGGCGAGCAGTACTTC
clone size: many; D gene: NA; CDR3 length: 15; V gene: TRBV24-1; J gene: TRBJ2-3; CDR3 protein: CATSTGQGRTDTQYF; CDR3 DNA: TGTGCCACCAGTACCGGACAAGGGCGCACAGATACGCAGTATTTT
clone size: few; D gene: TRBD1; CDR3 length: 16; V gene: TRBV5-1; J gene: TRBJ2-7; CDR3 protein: CASSFQTGMVSYEQYF; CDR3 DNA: TGCGCCAGCAGCTTCCAGACAGGGATGGTTTCCTACGAGCAGTACTTC
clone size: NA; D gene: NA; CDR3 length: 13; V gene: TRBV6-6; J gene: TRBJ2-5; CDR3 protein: CASSYPREETQYF; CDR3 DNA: TGTGCCAGCAGTTATCCTCGGGAAGAGACCCAGTACTTC
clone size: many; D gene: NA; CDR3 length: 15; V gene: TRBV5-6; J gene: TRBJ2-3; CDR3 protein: CASSTPGYSTDTQYF; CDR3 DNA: TGTGCCAGCAGCACACCGGGTTATAGCACAGATACGCAGTATTTT
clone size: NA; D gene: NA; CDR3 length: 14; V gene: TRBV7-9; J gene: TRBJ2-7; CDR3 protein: CASSSSGESYEQYF; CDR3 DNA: TGCGCCAGCAGCTCATCAGGGGAGTCCTACGAGCAGTACTTC
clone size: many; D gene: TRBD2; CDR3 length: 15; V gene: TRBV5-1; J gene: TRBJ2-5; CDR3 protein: CASSSGLAGQETQYF; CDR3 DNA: TGTGCCAGCAGCTCGGGACTAGCGGGGCAAGAGACCCAGTACTTC
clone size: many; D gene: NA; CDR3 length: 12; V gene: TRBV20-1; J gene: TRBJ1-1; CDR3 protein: CSAVTGPWEAFF; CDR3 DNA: TGCAGTGCCGTTACAGGCCCTTGGGAAGCTTTCTTT
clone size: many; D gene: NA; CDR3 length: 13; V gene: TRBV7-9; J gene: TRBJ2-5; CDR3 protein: CASSFSGFETQYF; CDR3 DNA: TGTGCCAGCAGCTTTTCGGGGTTCGAGACCCAGTACTTC
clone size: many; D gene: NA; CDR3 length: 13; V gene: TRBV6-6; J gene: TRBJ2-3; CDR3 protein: CASTVDLTDTQYF; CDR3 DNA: TGTGCCAGCACAGTCGACCTTACAGATACGCAGTATTTT
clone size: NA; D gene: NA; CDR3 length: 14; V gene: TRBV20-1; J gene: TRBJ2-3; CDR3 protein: CSARSEQSTDTQYF; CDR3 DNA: TGCAGTGCTAGATCCGAGCAGAGCACAGATACGCAGTATTTT
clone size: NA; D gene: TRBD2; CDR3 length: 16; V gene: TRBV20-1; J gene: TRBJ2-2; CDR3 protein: CSARGLAGGPDGELFF; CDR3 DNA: TGCAGTGCTAGGGGACTAGCGGGGGGGCCGGACGGGGAGCTGTTTTTT
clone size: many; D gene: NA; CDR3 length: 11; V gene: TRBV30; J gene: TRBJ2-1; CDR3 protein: CAMGGYNEQFF; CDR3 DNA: TGTGCCATGGGGGGATACAATGAGCAGTTCTTC
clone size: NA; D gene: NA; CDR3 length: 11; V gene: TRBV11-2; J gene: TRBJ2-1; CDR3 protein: CASSSQSEQFF; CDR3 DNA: TGCGCCAGCAGCTCTCAAAGTGAGCAGTTCTTC
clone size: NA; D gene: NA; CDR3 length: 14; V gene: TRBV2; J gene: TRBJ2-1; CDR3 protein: CASTEGRVYNEQFF; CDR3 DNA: TGTGCCAGCACTGAGGGCAGGGTCTACAATGAGCAGTTCTTC
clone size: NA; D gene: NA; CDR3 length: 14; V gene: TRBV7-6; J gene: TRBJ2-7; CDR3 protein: CASSAGTYSYEQYF; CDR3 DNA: TGTGCCAGCAGCGCCGGGACTTACTCCTACGAGCAGTACTTC
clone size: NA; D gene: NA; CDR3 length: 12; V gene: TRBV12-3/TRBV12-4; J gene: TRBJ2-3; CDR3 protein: CASRVHTDVQYF; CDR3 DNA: TGTGCCAGCAGAGTGCACACAGATGTGCAGTATTTT
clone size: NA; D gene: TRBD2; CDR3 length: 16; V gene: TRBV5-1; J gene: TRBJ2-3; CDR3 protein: CASSLDGLAGVDTQYF; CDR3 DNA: TGCGCCAGCAGCTTGGATGGACTAGCGGGAGTAGATACGCAGTATTTT
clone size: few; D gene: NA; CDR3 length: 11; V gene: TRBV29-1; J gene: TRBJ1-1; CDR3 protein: CSGEGNTEAFF; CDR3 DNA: TGCAGCGGAGAGGGGAACACTGAAGCTTTCTTT
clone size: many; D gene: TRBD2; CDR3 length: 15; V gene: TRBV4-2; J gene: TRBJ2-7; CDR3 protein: CASSVPSGGSYEQYF; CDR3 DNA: TGTGCCAGCAGCGTCCCTAGCGGGGGATCCTACGAGCAGTACTTC
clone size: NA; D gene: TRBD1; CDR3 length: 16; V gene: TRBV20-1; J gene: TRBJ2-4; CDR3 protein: CSATGTGYGVMDIQYF; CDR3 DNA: TGCAGTGCCACCGGGACAGGGTATGGCGTTATGGACATTCAGTACTTC
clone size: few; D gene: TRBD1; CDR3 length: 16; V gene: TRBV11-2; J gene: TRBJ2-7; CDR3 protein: CASSLTAGGSLDEQYF; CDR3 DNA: TGTGCCAGCAGCTTAACAGCAGGGGGCTCACTGGACGAGCAGTACTTC
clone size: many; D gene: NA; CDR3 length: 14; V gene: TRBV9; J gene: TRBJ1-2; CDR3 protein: CASSLRTNSDGYTF; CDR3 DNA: TGTGCCAGCAGCCTAAGGACAAATTCAGATGGCTACACCTTC
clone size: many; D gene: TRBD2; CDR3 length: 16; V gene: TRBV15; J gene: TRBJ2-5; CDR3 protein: CATSRDYALAEETQYF; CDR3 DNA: TGTGCCACCAGCAGAGATTATGCCCTAGCGGAAGAGACCCAGTACTTC
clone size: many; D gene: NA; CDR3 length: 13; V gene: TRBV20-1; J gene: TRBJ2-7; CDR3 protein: CSARETLLGEQYF; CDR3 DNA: TGCAGTGCTAGAGAGACCCTCCTGGGGGAGCAGTACTTC
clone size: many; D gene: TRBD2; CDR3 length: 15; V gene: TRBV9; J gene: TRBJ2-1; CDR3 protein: CASSQLAGEYNEQFF; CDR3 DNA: TGTGCCAGCAGCCAACTAGCGGGGGAGTACAATGAGCAGTTCTTC
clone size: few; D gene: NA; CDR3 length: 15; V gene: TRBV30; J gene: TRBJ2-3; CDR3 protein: CAWSPGTLTGDTQYF; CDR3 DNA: TGTGCCTGGAGCCCCGGGACTTTGACTGGGGATACGCAGTATTTT